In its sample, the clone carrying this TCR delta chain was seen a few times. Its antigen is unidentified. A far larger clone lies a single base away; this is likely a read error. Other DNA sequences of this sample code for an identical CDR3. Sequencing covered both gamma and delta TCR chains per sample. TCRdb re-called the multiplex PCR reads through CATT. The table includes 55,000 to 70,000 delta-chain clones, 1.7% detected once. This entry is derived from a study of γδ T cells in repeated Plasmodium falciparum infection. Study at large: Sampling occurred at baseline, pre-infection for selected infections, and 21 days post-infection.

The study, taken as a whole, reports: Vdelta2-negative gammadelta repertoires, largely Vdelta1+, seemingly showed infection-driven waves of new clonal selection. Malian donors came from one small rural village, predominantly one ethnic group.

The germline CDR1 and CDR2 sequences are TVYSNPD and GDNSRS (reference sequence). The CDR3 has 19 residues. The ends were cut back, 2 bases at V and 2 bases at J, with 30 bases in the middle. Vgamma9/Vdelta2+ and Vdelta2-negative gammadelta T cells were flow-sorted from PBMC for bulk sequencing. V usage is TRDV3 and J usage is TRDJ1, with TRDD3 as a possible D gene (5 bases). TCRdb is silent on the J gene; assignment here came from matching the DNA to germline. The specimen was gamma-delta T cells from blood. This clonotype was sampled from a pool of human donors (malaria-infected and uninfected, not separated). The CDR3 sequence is CAFSVYHFLRGWETDKLIF. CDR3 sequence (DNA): TGTGCCTTTTCCGTCTACCATTTCTTACGCGGCTGGGAAACCGATAAACTCATCTTT. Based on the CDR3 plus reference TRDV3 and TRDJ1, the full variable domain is CDKVTQSSPDQTVASGSEVVLLCTYDTVYSNPDLFWYRIRPDYSFQFVFYGDNSRSEGADFTQGRFSVKHILTQKAFHLVISPVRTEDSATYYCAFSVYHFLRGWETDKLIFGKGTRVTVEP.